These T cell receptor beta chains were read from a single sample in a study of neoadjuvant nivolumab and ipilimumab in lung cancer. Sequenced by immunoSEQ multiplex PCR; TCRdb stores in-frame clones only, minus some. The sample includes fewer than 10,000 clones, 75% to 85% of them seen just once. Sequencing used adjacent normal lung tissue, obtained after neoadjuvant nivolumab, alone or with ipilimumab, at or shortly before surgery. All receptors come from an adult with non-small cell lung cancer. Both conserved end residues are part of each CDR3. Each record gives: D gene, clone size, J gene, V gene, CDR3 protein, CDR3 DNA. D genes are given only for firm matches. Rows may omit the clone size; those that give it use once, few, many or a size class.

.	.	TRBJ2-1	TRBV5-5	CASSVDLGVNEQFF	TGTGCCAGCAGCGTGGACCTGGGAGTAAATGAGCAGTTCTTC
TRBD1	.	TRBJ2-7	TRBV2	CASNPGQETYEQYF	TGTGCCAGCAATCCGGGACAGGAGACCTACGAGCAGTACTTC
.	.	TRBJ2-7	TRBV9	CAMNRSSYEQYF	TGTGCCATGAACAGGAGCTCCTACGAGCAGTACTTC
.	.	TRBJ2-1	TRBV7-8	CASRTPVGLSYNEQFF	TGTGCCAGCCGAACCCCGGTGGGGCTCTCCTACAATGAGCAGTTCTTC
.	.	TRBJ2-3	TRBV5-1	CASSLASTATANTQYF	TGCGCCAGCAGCTTGGCCTCAACAGCTACCGCGAATACGCAGTATTTT
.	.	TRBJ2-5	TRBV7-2	CASSLERTQYF	TGTGCCAGCAGCTTAGAAAGGACCCAGTACTTC
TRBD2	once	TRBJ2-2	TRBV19	CASTSGGARDTGELFF	TGTGCCAGTACTAGCGGGGGGGCCCGGGACACCGGGGAGCTGTTTTTT
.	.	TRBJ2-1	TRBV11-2	CASSYADSNEQFF	TGTGCCAGCAGCTACGCCGACAGCAATGAGCAGTTCTTC
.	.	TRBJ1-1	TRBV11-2	CASSQQEANTEAFF	TGTGCCAGCAGCCAACAGGAGGCTAACACTGAAGCTTTCTTT
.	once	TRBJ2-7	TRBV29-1	CSVEDPGANYEQYF	TGCAGCGTTGAAGACCCAGGGGCTAACTACGAGCAGTACTTC
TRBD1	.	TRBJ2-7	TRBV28	CASLGRGSGVTDEQYF	TGTGCCAGCCTTGGCAGGGGGTCCGGAGTAACGGACGAGCAGTACTTC
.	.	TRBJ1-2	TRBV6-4	CASSEIAGPYGYTF	TGTGCCAGCAGTGAAATCGCGGGACCCTATGGCTACACCTTC
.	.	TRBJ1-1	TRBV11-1	CASSLGAVNTEAFF	TGTGCCAGCAGCTTAGGGGCGGTGAACACTGAAGCTTTCTTT
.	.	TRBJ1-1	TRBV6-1	CASSFVGGNTEAFF	TGTGCCAGCAGTTTCGTCGGCGGGAACACTGAAGCTTTCTTT
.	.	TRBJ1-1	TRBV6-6	CASRTGAEAFF	TGTGCCAGCAGAACCGGGGCTGAAGCTTTCTTT
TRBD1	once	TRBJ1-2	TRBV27	CASTGTGSLYGYTF	TGTGCCAGCACAGGGACAGGGAGTCTCTATGGCTACACCTTC
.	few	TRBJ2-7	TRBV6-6	CASSTLGFDSYEQYF	TGTGCCAGCAGTACCCTCGGGTTCGACTCCTACGAGCAGTACTTC
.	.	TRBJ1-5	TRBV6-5	CASSRTGGGNQPQHF	TGTGCCAGCAGTCGGACGGGGGGAGGGAATCAGCCCCAGCATTTT
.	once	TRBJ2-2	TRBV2	CASSETTPPGELFF	TGTGCCAGCAGTGAAACAACCCCACCCGGGGAGCTGTTTTTT
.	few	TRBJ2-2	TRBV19	CASTDANTGELFF	TGTGCCAGTACAGATGCGAACACCGGGGAGCTGTTTTTT
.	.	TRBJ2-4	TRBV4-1	CASSQDSFINIQYF	TGCGCCAGCAGCCAGGACAGTTTCATAAACATTCAGTACTTC
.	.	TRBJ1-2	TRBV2	CASSGDGYTF	TGTGCCAGCAGTGGGGATGGCTACACCTTC
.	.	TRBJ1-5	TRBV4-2	CASSQGMEFNQPQHF	TGTGCCAGCAGCCAAGGCATGGAGTTCAATCAGCCCCAGCATTTT
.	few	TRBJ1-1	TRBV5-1	CASSYGVQANTEAFF	TGCGCCAGCAGCTATGGTGTACAGGCGAACACTGAAGCTTTCTTT
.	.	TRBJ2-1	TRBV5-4	CASSLNFGVRSYNEQFF	TGTGCCAGCAGCTTAAACTTCGGGGTAAGGTCCTACAATGAGCAGTTCTTC
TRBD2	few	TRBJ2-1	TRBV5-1	CASIRTSGATEQFF	TGCGCCAGCATACGGACTAGCGGGGCTACTGAGCAGTTCTTC
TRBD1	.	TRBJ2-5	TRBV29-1	CSVGMGQGKTQYF	TGCAGCGTTGGTATGGGACAGGGGAAGACCCAGTACTTC
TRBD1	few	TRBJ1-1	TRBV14	CASSQAPWDRDTEAFF	TGTGCCAGCAGCCAAGCCCCCTGGGACAGGGACACTGAAGCTTTCTTT
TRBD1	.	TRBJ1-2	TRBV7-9	CASSLVEQGNYGYTF	TGTGCCAGCAGCTTGGTCGAACAGGGGAACTATGGCTACACCTTC
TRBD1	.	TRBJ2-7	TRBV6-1	CASSEVGRGHEQYF	TGTGCCAGCAGTGAAGTAGGCAGGGGGCACGAGCAGTACTTC
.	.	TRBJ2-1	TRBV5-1	CASSLAEFSYNEQFF	TGCGCCAGCAGCTTGGCGGAGTTCTCCTACAATGAGCAGTTCTTC
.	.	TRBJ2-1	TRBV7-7	CASSLERYNEQFF	TGTGCTAGCAGCTTAGAGAGGTACAATGAGCAGTTCTTC
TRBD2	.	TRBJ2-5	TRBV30	CAWSVGLARETQYF	TGTGCCTGGAGTGTAGGACTAGCCAGAGAGACCCAGTACTTC
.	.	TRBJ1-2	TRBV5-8	CASSAQLDYYGYTF	TGTGCCAGCAGCGCGCAGCTGGATTACTATGGCTACACCTTC
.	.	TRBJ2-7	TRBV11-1	CASSQGGSPHEQYF	TGTGCCAGCAGTCAAGGGGGAAGCCCCCACGAGCAGTACTTC
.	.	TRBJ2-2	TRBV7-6	CASSFGGVVTGELFF	TGTGCCAGCAGCTTCGGGGGAGTCGTAACCGGGGAGCTGTTTTTT
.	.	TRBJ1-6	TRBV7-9	CASSLGDSPLHF	TGTGCCAGCAGCTTAGGTGATTCACCCCTCCACTTT
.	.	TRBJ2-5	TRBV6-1	CASSETRETQYF	TGTGCCAGCAGTGAAACCCGTGAGACCCAGTACTTC
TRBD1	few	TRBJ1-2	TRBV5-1	CASSKGQGEGGYTF	TGCGCCAGCAGCAAGGGACAGGGGGAAGGCGGCTACACCTTC
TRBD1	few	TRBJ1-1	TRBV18	CASSPRGQVLNTEAFF	TGTGCCAGCTCACCAAGGGGACAGGTCCTGAACACTGAAGCTTTCTTT
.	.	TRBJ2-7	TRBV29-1	CSVEIQSSYEQYF	TGCAGCGTTGAAATCCAGAGCTCCTACGAGCAGTACTTC
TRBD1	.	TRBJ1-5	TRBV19	CASRMDRASNQPQHF	TGTGCCAGTAGAATGGACAGGGCCAGCAATCAGCCCCAGCATTTT
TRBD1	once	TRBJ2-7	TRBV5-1	CASSVTGGAYEQYF	TGCGCCAGCAGCGTTACAGGGGGCGCATACGAGCAGTACTTC
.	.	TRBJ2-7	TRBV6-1	CASSEFGVYEQYF	TGTGCCAGCAGTGAATTCGGGGTATACGAGCAGTACTTC
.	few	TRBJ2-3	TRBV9	CASSVVSTDTQYF	TGTGCCAGCAGCGTAGTAAGCACAGATACGCAGTATTTT
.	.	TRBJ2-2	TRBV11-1	CASSEDTYSNTGELFF	TGTGCCAGCAGCGAAGACACCTACTCGAACACCGGGGAGCTGTTTTTT
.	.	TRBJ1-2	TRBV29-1	CSVGSNYGYTF	TGCAGCGTTGGCAGCAACTATGGCTATACCTTC
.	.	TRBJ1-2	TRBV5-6	CASSLDRVRGGYTF	TGTGCCAGCAGCTTGGACAGGGTCCGAGGTGGCTACACCTTC
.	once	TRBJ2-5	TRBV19	CASSRTQETQYF	TGTGCCAGTAGCAGGACACAAGAGACCCAGTACTTC
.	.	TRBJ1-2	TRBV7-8	CASSLAGRNYGYTF	TGTGCCAGCAGCTTAGCGGGGAGAAACTATGGCTACACCTTC
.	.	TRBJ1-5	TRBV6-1	CASSEAEHQPQHF	TGTGCCAGCAGTGAAGCGGAACATCAGCCCCAGCATTTT
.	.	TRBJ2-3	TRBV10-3	CAISDTLGEDTQYF	TGTGCCATCAGTGATACGCTCGGGGAAGATACGCAGTATTTT